The count of the clone carrying this TCR beta chain is one. What it binds is not known. This sample is part of a study of cytomegalovirus exposure and HLA in healthy donors. Points from the study as a whole: First-cohort TCR clusters tended to co-occur in the 130 or so validation repertoires, a later analysis found.

Some clones are missing from TCRdb's copy, which holds only in-frame ones; the method was immunoSEQ multiplex PCR. This table holds some 120,000 clones, 75% to 90% found once. CDR1 and CDR2 (germline): GTSNPN, SVGIG (reference sequence). This CDR3 comprises 14 residues. Trimming stripped 7 bases from V and 8 bases from J, with 21 bases between. This sequence joins TRBV30 and TRBJ2-1, with D maybe TRBD1 (6 bases). The TCR originated in a woman younger than 30 in good health and CMV-seronegative. The sample taken for sequencing was PBMCs. The CDR3 DNA reads as TGTGCCTTCCGTGTCCGGGACAATAGCGATGAGCAGTTCTTC. Its protein is CAFRVRDNSDEQFF.